The 21 T cell receptor beta chains below were found in one sample sequenced in a study of blood T cells in healthy people across ages. With a J-beta primer mix and a sample-barcoded 5' primer, a second PCR ran 7 to 11 cycles. Via MiXCR, TCRdb re-called the 5' RACE reads, giving one row per CDR3 protein. The sample carries around 580,000 distinct CDR3 sequences, 40% to 55% recorded once. Sample: blood. These receptors were collected from a man older than 75 in good health.

The rearrangement uses TRBV7-2 and TRBJ2-5, with 8 bases lining up with TRBD1. The J call may be in error: the DNA end matches TRBJ2-7 better. CDR3 size: 15 residues. The germline V gene encodes CDR1 SGHTA and CDR2 FQGNSA. The CDR3 loop reads CASSLGQGAVYEQYF. CDR3 DNA sequence: TGTGCCAGCAGCTTAGGTCAGGGGGCGGTTTACGAGCAGTACTTC.

This chain uses TRBV29-1 with TRBJ1-2; TRBD1 matches 7 bases. CDR1 SQVTM and CDR2 ANQGSEA come from the germline V gene. The CDR3 sequence is 12 residues long. Trimming removed 3 bases from V and 6 bases from J; junction bases left unmatched: 4. This CDR3 is CSVESTGNGYTF. The CDR3 DNA reads as TGCAGCGTTGAGTCGACAGGGAATGGCTACACCTTC.

This clonotype was recorded at least ten times. One end of the junction is discordant with germline, which a read error may explain. The rearrangement uses TRBV7-9 and TRBJ1-2; D ambiguous. Per germline, CDR1 SEHNR and CDR2 FQNEAQ (reference sequence). The CDR3 covers 12 residues. The CDR3 DNA reads as TGCGCCAGCAGCTTGGCTAACTATGGCTACACCTTC. The encoded protein is CASSLANYGYTF.

The chain combines TRBV6-5 with TRBJ2-7, with TRBD2 identical over 10 bases. The germline gives CDR1 MNHEY, CDR2 SVGAGI. The CDR3 runs to 17 residues. The V and J ends lost 4 bases and 0 bases, in that order; junction bases with no gene match: 9. Here the CDR3 reads CASSWAYSGRSSYEQYF. Here the CDR3 DNA reads TGTGCCAGCAGTTGGGCGTATAGCGGGAGGTCCTCCTACGAGCAGTACTTC.

J is TRBJ2-5 and V is TRBV20-1; 8 bases agree with TRBD2. V dropped 2 bases and J dropped 1; count of bases not matched to a gene: 6. Germline-derived CDR1 and CDR2 are DFQATT and SNEGSKA (reference sequence). The CDR3 is 15 residues long. The CDR3 bases are TGCAGTGCTAGAAGACTAGCGCGCCTCCAAGAGACCCAGTACTTC. As protein: CSARRLARLQETQYF.

V is TRBV7-9 and J is TRBJ1-2, with 7 bases aligning to TRBD1. Germline trimming cut 6 bases from V and 8 bases from J; bases unmatched to any gene: 3. Germline V lookup: CDR1 SEHNR, CDR2 FQNEAQ (reference sequence). The CDR3 runs to 11 residues. The CDR3 DNA sequence: TGTGCCAGCAGGACAGGGTGGGGCTACACCTTC. Translated: CASRTGWGYTF.

This chain joins TRBV28 and TRBJ1-2; unclear D gene. The CDR3 runs 14 residues. Trimming left V 1 base short and J 4 bases short, with 10 bases between. Germline V gene lookup returns CDR1 MDHEN and CDR2 SYDVKM. The CDR3 bases are TGTGCCAGCAGTTTATACCGGGGTTCCTATGGCTACACCTTC. This translates into CASSLYRGSYGYTF.

This clonotype was detected a few times. This chain connects TRBV7-2 to TRBJ2-7; weak D call: TRBD1 (5 bases). CDR1 SGHTA and CDR2 FQGNSA come from the germline V gene. The length of the CDR3 is 12 residues. Trimming cost V 5 bases and J 9 bases, with 14 bases left between them. Here the CDR3 reads CASSEGTGAQYF. CDR3 nucleotides: TGTGCCAGCAGCGAAGGCACTGGGGCGCAGTACTTC.

V gene TRBV7-2 combines with J gene TRBJ1-6, with a weak D call TRBD1 (6 bases). V was trimmed by 1 base and J by 6 bases, leaving 19 bases between them. Germline V lookup: CDR1 SGHTA, CDR2 FQGNSA. This CDR3 has 18 amino acids. The DNA for the CDR3 is TGTGCCAGCAGCTTAGTTTCCTACAACCCAGGGGCTAATTCACCCCTCCACTTT. The encoded protein is CASSLVSYNPGANSPLHF.

This clonotype turned up a few times. The chain is built from TRBV7-9 and TRBJ2-1; 7 bases are a match to TRBD1. The CDR3 has 15 amino acids. Germline CDR1 reads SEHNR; CDR2 reads FQNEAQ (reference sequence). V lost 5 bases, J lost 6 bases, and 10 bases stayed unmatched. The CDR3: CASSQPGTVLNEQFF. CDR3 sequence (DNA): TGTGCCAGCAGCCAACCCGGGACAGTTCTCAATGAGCAGTTCTTC.

V is TRBV4-1 and J is TRBJ2-5; 9 bases align to TRBD2. This CDR3 has 15 amino acids. Germline values: CDR1 MGHRA, CDR2 YSYEKL. V was clipped by 1 base and J by 5 bases; unmatched bases: 5. The CDR3 region has the DNA TGCGCCAGCAGCCAAGGACGACTAGCGGCGGAGACCCAGTACTTC. It is translated as CASSQGRLAAETQYF.

This clonotype was found many times. The chain recombines TRBV4-1 with TRBJ2-7; D is uncertain. Germline CDR1 MGHRA, CDR2 YSYEKL. The CDR3 extends over 17 amino acids. Trimming stripped 0 bases from V and 0 bases from J, with 15 bases between. The CDR3 sequence: CASSQELGSVFSYEQYF. CDR3 nucleotides: TGCGCCAGCAGCCAAGAACTTGGGTCAGTGTTCTCCTACGAGCAGTACTTC.

This clonotype turned up a few times. J is TRBJ1-6 and V is TRBV10-3; TRBD1 aligns across 7 bases. This CDR3 has 16 amino acids. Germline-derived CDR1 and CDR2 are ENHRY and SYGVKD. J gave up 9 bases and V 3 bases, and 11 bases lay outside the gene matches. The CDR3 is CAISDQQGPLFSPLHF. The CDR3 DNA reads as TGTGCCATCAGTGACCAACAGGGGCCCCTCTTTTCACCCCTCCACTTT.

This clonotype was detected once. The rearrangement links TRBV15 to TRBJ1-4, with D possibly matching TRBD1 (5 bases). This CDR3 is 14 amino acids long. Germline V lookup: CDR1 LNHNV, CDR2 YYDKDF (reference sequence). Trimming removed 5 bases from V and 8 bases from J, with 15 bases in between. CDR3 nucleotide sequence: TGTGCCACCAGCTGGGCCGGGGGTCGGGAAAAACTGTTTTTT. Encoded protein: CATSWAGGREKLFF.

CDR3 amino acids: CASSQAGVDNEQFF. In DNA, the CDR3 is TGTGCCAGCAGCCAAGCGGGAGTAGACAATGAGCAGTTCTTC. J is TRBJ2-1 and V is TRBV7-3, with 8 bases matching TRBD2. The junction had 5 bases not matched to a gene; V was cut back by 5 bases and J by 5 bases. CDR3 length: 14 residues. Germline V lookup: CDR1 SGHTA, CDR2 FQGTGA.

The J gene is TRBJ2-2, the V gene TRBV6-2 or TRBV6-3; D is perhaps TRBD2 (6 bases). V was cut by 6 bases and J by 4 bases, with 18 bases left in between. The CDR3 totals 16 residues. CDR1 and CDR2 (germline): MNHEY, SVGEGT. CDR3 in amino acids: CASSPFAGTGTGELFF. For the CDR3, the DNA is TGTGCCAGCAGCCCTTTTGCGGGGACGGGCACCGGGGAGCTGTTTTTT.

V usage is TRBV7-9 and J usage is TRBJ1-5; D is unclear. V was trimmed by 5 bases and J by 4 bases, leaving 6 bases between them. Germline assignment: CDR1 SEHNR and CDR2 FQNEAQ (reference sequence). The CDR3 covers 12 residues. This chain's CDR3 is CASSPGNQPQHF. The CDR3 DNA reads as TGTGCCAGCAGCCCGGGGAATCAGCCCCAGCATTTT.

Details on this clonotype: A much larger clone sits a single nucleotide away, making a read error possible. V is TRBV6-5 and J is TRBJ2-5, with D possibly being TRBD2 (6 bases). The germline V gene encodes CDR1 MNHEY and CDR2 SVGAGI. The CDR3 is 17 residues long. V dropped 1 base and J dropped 0 bases, with 15 bases sitting between them. The CDR3, as DNA: TGTGCCAGCAGTTACTTAGGGGAGGAAGTAGACCAAGAGACCCAGTACTTC. This sequence encodes CASSYLGEEVDQETQYF.

CDR3 sequence reads: CASSPTDRGIYGYTF. CDR3 in DNA: TGTGCCAGCAGCCCAACGGACAGGGGTATATATGGCTACACCTTC. The rearrangement joins TRBV7-9 to TRBJ1-2; TRBD1 aligns across 9 bases. CDR1 and CDR2 (germline): SEHNR, FQNEAQ (reference sequence). The CDR3 length is 15 residues. V shed 5 bases, J shed 5 bases, and the junction held 9 bases outside the gene matches.

The chain links TRBV5-1 to TRBJ1-1; 7 positions agree with TRBD1. V was clipped by 1 base and J by 6 bases; unmatched bases: 15. The CDR3 length is 17 residues. CDR1 SGHRS and CDR2 YFSETQ come from the germline V gene. CDR3 bases: TGCGCCAGCAGCTTGTTTCTAGAGGGGGCGCTTAATCCTGAAGCTTTCTTT. Protein sequence: CASSLFLEGALNPEAFF. The whole variable domain, remainder taken from reference TRBV5-1 and TRBJ1-1, is KAGVTQTPRYLIKTRGQQVTLSCSPISGHRSVSWYQQTPGQGLQFLFEYFSETQRNKGNFPGRFSGRQFSNSRSEMNVSTLELGDSALYLCASSLFLEGALNPEAFFGQGTRLTVV.

The sample holds many counts of this clonotype. V is TRBV20-1 and J is TRBJ2-7; D call uncertain. Germline V gives CDR1 DFQATT, CDR2 SNEGSKA (reference sequence). The CDR3 sequence is 12 residues long. The CDR3, as DNA: TGCAGCGCCCGCGGTGTATCCTACGAGCAGTACTTC. Translating it yields CSARGVSYEQYF.